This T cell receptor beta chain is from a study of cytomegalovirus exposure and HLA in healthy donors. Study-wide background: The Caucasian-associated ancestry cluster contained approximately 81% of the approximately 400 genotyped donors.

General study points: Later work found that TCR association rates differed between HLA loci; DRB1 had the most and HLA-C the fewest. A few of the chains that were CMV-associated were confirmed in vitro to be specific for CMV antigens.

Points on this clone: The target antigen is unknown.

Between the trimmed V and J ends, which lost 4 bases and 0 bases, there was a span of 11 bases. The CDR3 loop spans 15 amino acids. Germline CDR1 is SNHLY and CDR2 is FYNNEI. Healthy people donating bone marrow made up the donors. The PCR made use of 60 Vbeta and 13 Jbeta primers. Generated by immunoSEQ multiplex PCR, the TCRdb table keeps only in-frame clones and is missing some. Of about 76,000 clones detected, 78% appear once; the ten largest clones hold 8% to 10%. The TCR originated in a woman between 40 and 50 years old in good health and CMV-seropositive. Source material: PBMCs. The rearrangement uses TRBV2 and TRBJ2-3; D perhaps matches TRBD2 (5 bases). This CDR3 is CASSGGPPSTDTQYF. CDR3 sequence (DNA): TGTGCCAGCAGTGGCGGGCCTCCTAGCACAGATACGCAGTATTTT.